The T cell receptor beta chain under discussion was sequenced for a study of PD-L1 blockade in urothelial cancer. From germline, CDR1 is MNHNS and CDR2 SASEGT. This CDR3 region has 11 residues. V gave up 6 bases and J gave up 6 bases, with 8 bases separating them. Sequencing was performed with immunoSEQ multiplex PCR; in TCRdb, only in-frame clones are kept and a portion is missing. The table has about 57,000 clones, 70% to 90% seen once. V gene TRBV6-1 combines with J gene TRBJ1-2; D perhaps matches TRBD1 (6 bases). This TCR was sampled from a man in his fifties with urothelial cancer. This material consisted of PBMCs, taken around atezolizumab (anti-PD-L1) treatment. CDR3 sequence: CASRGDNGYTF. CDR3 DNA: TGTGCCAGCAGAGGGGACAATGGCTACACCTTC.